This TCR beta chain comes out of a study of CD8 T cells in Susac syndrome. CD8+ and CD4+ T cells taken from blood had their TCR beta sequenced. TEMRA cells underwent FACS enrichment and CD8+ and CD4+ T cells underwent negative isolation. Germline V CDR1 and CDR2: MNHEY, SVGEGT. There are 13 residues in the CDR3. Losses at the gene ends were 7 bases for V and 1 base for J; bases not matched to a gene: 2. An input of 0.5 to 1 ug of RNA was subjected to reverse transcription using random hexamers. The CDR3 of TCR beta was amplified by immunoSEQ multiplex PCR across 54 Vbeta and 13 Jbeta. TCRdb independently ran MiXCR on the immunoSEQ multiplex PCR reads; one entry per CDR3 protein. The data contain approximately 130,000 distinct CDR3 sequences, 91% of them singletons.

V and J are TRBV6-2 or TRBV6-3 and TRBJ2-7, with 9 bases lining up with TRBD1. This TCR was sampled from a human donor with multiple sclerosis. The sample taken for sequencing was CD8+ T cells from PBMCs. DNA of the CDR3: TGTGCCAGCACCGGGACAGGGTCCTACGAGCAGTACTTC. Protein: CASTGTGSYEQYF.